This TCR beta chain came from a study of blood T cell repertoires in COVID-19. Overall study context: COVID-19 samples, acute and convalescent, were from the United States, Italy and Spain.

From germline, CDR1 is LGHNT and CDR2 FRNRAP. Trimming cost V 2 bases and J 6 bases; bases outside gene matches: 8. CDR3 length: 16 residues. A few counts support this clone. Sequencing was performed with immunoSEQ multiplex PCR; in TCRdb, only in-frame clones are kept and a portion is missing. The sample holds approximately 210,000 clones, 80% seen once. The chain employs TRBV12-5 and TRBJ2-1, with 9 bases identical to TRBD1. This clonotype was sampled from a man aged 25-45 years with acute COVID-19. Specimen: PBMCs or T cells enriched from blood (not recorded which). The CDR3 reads CASGLSTGGYPNEQFF. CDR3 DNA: TGTGCTAGTGGTTTGTCAACAGGGGGCTATCCCAATGAGCAGTTCTTC.